The 30 T cell receptor beta chains in this list originate from one sample, sequenced in a study of cytomegalovirus exposure and HLA in healthy donors. With 60 Vbeta and 13 Jbeta primers, the PCR was carried out. Assay: immunoSEQ multiplex PCR; the TCRdb copy retains only in-frame clones and omits some. Of under 150,000 clones listed, approximately 81% are singletons. The source material was PBMCs. Every receptor here comes from a man younger than 40 in good health and CMV-seropositive.

The chain's CDR3 is CASSLAGQGGYTF. The CDR3 DNA follows: TGCGCCAGCAGCTTGGCCGGGCAGGGCGGCTACACCTTC. V gene TRBV5-1 combines with J gene TRBJ1-2; D perhaps matches TRBD1 (5 bases). V lost 0 bases and J lost 8, with 11 bases in between. The CDR3 covers 13 residues. Germline values: CDR1 SGHRS, CDR2 YFSETQ.

The chain combines TRBV21-1 with TRBJ2-7; the D segment call TRBD1 is taken from the table without a DNA check. TRBV21-1 is annotated as a pseudogene. This CDR3 spans 13 amino acids. The CDR3 nucleotides read TGTGCCAGCTACGGGACAGGGAACTACGAGCAGTACTTC. Its translation is CASYGTGNYEQYF.

The rearrangement links TRBV19 to TRBJ2-1, with TRBD2 matching over 7 bases. This CDR3 contains 16 residues. Germline CDR1 and CDR2: LNHDA and SQIVND (reference sequence). Trimming removed 5 bases from V and 7 bases from J; junction bases left unmatched: 14. CDR3 loop: CASSPWGGGPENEQFF. In DNA, the CDR3 is TGTGCCAGTAGTCCCTGGGGGGGAGGGCCAGAGAATGAGCAGTTCTTC. Based on the CDR3 plus reference TRBV19 and TRBJ2-1, the full variable domain is DGGITQSPKYLFRKEGQNVTLSCEQNLNHDAMYWYRQDPGQGLRLIYYSQIVNDFQKGDIAEGYSVSREKKESFPLTVTSAQKNPTAFYLCASSPWGGGPENEQFFGPGTRLTVL.

This clone was found once. The chain recombines TRBV7-9 with TRBJ2-7; a possible D gene is TRBD1 (5 bases). V lost 1 base to trimming and J lost 4 bases, with 8 bases between them. Looked up from germline, CDR1 is SEHNR and CDR2 is FQNEAQ (reference sequence). The CDR3 consists of 13 residues. CDR3 amino acids: CASSLDQGYEQYF. CDR3 nucleotide sequence: TGTGCCAGCAGCTTAGATCAGGGTTACGAGCAGTACTTC.

The V and J genes are TRBV2 and TRBJ1-2, with D possibly being TRBD1 (5 bases). The CDR3 is 15 residues long. The V gene's germline CDR1 is SNHLY and CDR2 FYNNEI. V was shortened by 3 bases and J by 3 bases, with 14 bases between the two germline ends. The CDR3 protein is CASSEQGRGDYGYTF. DNA for the CDR3: TGTGCCAGCAGTGAGCAAGGGAGGGGAGACTATGGCTACACCTTC.

The rearrangement links TRBV7-6 to TRBJ2-1; D is perhaps TRBD2 (5 bases). Germline V gene data show CDR1 as SGHVS and CDR2 as FNYEAQ. Trimming cost V 2 bases and J 8 bases, with 10 bases left between them. The length of the CDR3 is 13 residues. CDR3 loop: CASSLTSDYEQFF. The CDR3 DNA reads as TGTGCCAGCAGCTTAACTAGTGACTATGAGCAGTTCTTC.

This clone was seen only a few times. The chain is built from TRBV6-5 and TRBJ2-5, with D hard to call. In germline, CDR1 is MNHEY, CDR2 SVGAGI. The CDR3 spans 13 residues. Trimming took 5 bases from V and 2 from J, leaving 9 bases between them. The CDR3 DNA sequence: TGTGCCAGCAGTAAGACTGAGCAAGAGACCCAGTACTTC. Encoded protein: CASSKTEQETQYF.

This clone was recorded once. This chain uses TRBV5-4 with TRBJ1-1, with 9 positions matching TRBD1. CDR1 is SGHNT and CDR2 is YYREEE in the germline V gene (reference sequence). The trim removed 4 bases at V and 0 bases at J, leaving 4 bases unmatched. The CDR3 extends over 15 amino acids. The CDR3 nucleotides read TGTGCCAGCAGCGGCCGGGACAGGGTGAACACTGAAGCTTTCTTT. Translated: CASSGRDRVNTEAFF.

This chain links TRBV5-5 with TRBJ1-1; D not certain. CDR1 is SGHKS, CDR2 YYEKEE, per germline (reference sequence). CDR3 length: 15 amino acids. Deletions cut 3 bases from V and 0 bases from J, with 12 bases between. Here the CDR3 DNA reads TGTGCCAGCAGCTCCCACAAGTCTTTGAACACTGAAGCTTTCTTT. This encodes CASSSHKSLNTEAFF.

The V and J genes are TRBV7-2 and TRBJ1-5, with no clear D. Germline values: CDR1 SGHTA, CDR2 FQGNSA. The CDR3 contains 15 residues. The ends were cut back, 1 base at V and 4 bases at J, with 11 bases in the middle. The DNA for the CDR3 is TGTGCCAGCAGCTTAGTGGGGAGAGGGAATCAGCCCCAGCATTTT. Translation: CASSLVGRGNQPQHF. The variable domain in full, with the rest retrieved from reference TRBV7-2 and TRBJ1-5, is GAGVSQSPSNKVTEKGKDVELRCDPISGHTALYWYRQSLGQGLEFLIYFQGNSAPDKSGLPSDRFSAERTGGSVSTLTIQRTQQEDSAVYLCASSLVGRGNQPQHFGDGTRLSIL.

The rearrangement links TRBV18 to TRBJ1-1; D might be TRBD1 (5 bases). The length of the CDR3 is 14 residues. V was pared by 1 base and J by 1 base, with 7 bases between. CDR1 KGHSH and CDR2 LQKENI come from the germline V gene. CDR3 nucleotides: TGTGCCAGCTCACCACGACAGCAGAACACTGAAGCTTTCTTT. Residues: CASSPRQQNTEAFF.

The V call is TRBV10-3, the J call TRBJ2-1, with TRBD1 identical over 7 bases. Germline V lookup: CDR1 ENHRY, CDR2 SYGVKD. Unmatched junction bases numbered 9, after V lost 10 bases and J lost 3 bases. This CDR3 is built from 14 residues. This chain's CDR3 is CATEDRNLYNEQFF. In DNA, the CDR3 is TGTGCCACGGAGGACAGGAACCTCTACAATGAGCAGTTCTTC.

This clone was observed once. The chain is built from TRBV15 and TRBJ1-1; the D is unclear. Trimming removed 0 bases from V and 0 bases from J, with 8 bases in between. CDR1 and CDR2 (germline): LNHNV, YYDKDF (reference sequence). There are 15 residues in the CDR3. CDR3 in DNA: TGTGCCACCAGCAGAGAGAGGGAACTGAACACTGAAGCTTTCTTT. This translates into CATSRERELNTEAFF. The variable domain in full, with the rest retrieved from reference TRBV15 and TRBJ1-1, is DAMVIQNPRYQVTQFGKPVTLSCSQTLNHNVMYWYQQKSSQAPKLLFHYYDKDFNNEADTPDNFQSRRPNTSFCFLDIRSPGLGDTAMYLCATSRERELNTEAFFGQGTRLTVV.

The genes are TRBV7-2 and TRBJ2-1, with 11 bases aligning to TRBD2. The ends lost 1 base at V and 7 bases at J; junction bases unmatched: 3. CDR1 is SGHTA and CDR2 is FQGNSA in the germline V gene. CDR3 length: 15 residues. This CDR3 reads CASSLVGTSGNEQFF. The CDR3 DNA follows: TGTGCCAGCAGCTTAGTCGGGACTAGCGGAAATGAGCAGTTCTTC.

V gene TRBV19 combines with J gene TRBJ1-2; TRBD1 is a possible D gene (5 bases). The CDR3 consists of 13 residues. The V and J ends lost 2 bases and 5 bases respectively, with 9 bases between them. CDR1 LNHDA and CDR2 SQIVND come from the germline V gene (reference sequence). The CDR3 bases are TGTGCCAGTAGTATACAGGGAAGGTATGGCTACACCTTC. This translates into CASSIQGRYGYTF.

The V and J genes are TRBV11-3 and TRBJ2-7, with 9 bases identical to TRBD1. V dropped 5 bases and J dropped 1; count of bases not matched to a gene: 3. The CDR3 is 14 residues long. Germline V gene data show CDR1 as SGHNT and CDR2 as YENEEA. The CDR3 DNA reads as TGTGCCAGCAGCCCCGGGACAGGGTCCTACGAGCAGTACTTC. Encoded protein: CASSPGTGSYEQYF.

This clone has a single count. The CDR3 nucleotides are TGTGCCAGCAGCCCATATAACAAGCGGGGTGGCTACGAGCAGTACTTC. Translation: CASSPYNKRGGYEQYF. The chain joins TRBV11-3 to TRBJ2-7; 7 nucleotides agree with TRBD2. From germline, CDR1 is SGHNT and CDR2 YENEEA. The junction had 13 bases not matched to a gene; V was cut back by 5 bases and J by 3 bases. The CDR3 totals 16 residues.

The rearrangement links TRBV9 to TRBJ1-4, with D unclear. The CDR3 is 14 amino acids. V gave up 3 bases and J gave up 8 bases, with 14 bases separating them. CDR1 is SGDLS, CDR2 YYNGEE, per germline. The CDR3 DNA reads TGTGCCAGCAGCGCCCAAGGAGGTGGGGAAAAACTGTTTTTT. Its protein product is CASSAQGGGEKLFF.

V gene TRBV7-8 combines with J gene TRBJ1-2; 9 positions agree with TRBD1. The CDR3 loop spans 13 amino acids. V shed 8 bases, J shed 7 bases, and the junction held 8 bases outside the gene matches. CDR1 and CDR2 (germline): SGHVS, FQNEAQ. The CDR3 reads CASSPQGASGYTF. The CDR3 DNA follows: TGTGCCAGCTCGCCACAGGGGGCGAGTGGCTACACCTTC.

The chain carries TRBV4-1 and TRBJ2-1, with D possibly being TRBD2 (6 bases). The CDR3 is 15 residues long. V was pared by 3 bases and J by 8 bases, with 17 bases between. Germline loops: CDR1 MGHRA, CDR2 YSYEKL. CDR3 loop: CASSHGTPASDEQFF. CDR3 bases: TGCGCCAGCAGCCATGGGACTCCCGCAAGTGATGAGCAGTTCTTC.

The V and J genes are TRBV6-4 and TRBJ2-2; 8 bases fit TRBD1. This CDR3 comprises 15 residues. The ends lost 6 bases at V and 7 bases at J; junction bases unmatched: 10. Germline values: CDR1 MRHNA, CDR2 SNTAGT. Written as DNA, the CDR3 is TGTGCCAGCAGGGGCAACAGGGGGTTTCACGGGGAGCTGTTTTTT. It translates to CASRGNRGFHGELFF.

The J gene is TRBJ1-2, the V gene TRBV4-1; weak D call: TRBD1 (6 bases). The germline V gene has CDR1 MGHRA and CDR2 YSYEKL. V was shortened by 1 base and J by 5 bases, with 14 bases between the two germline ends. The CDR3 totals 15 residues. The CDR3 loop reads CASSQAPGQHYGYTF. CDR3 DNA: TGCGCCAGCAGCCAAGCCCCAGGACAGCATTATGGCTACACCTTC.

The V and J genes are TRBV6-5 and TRBJ1-6, with D possibly being TRBD1 (6 bases). V was clipped by 5 bases and J by 4 bases, with 12 bases between them. Germline CDR1 and CDR2: MNHEY and SVGAGI. The CDR3 has 15 amino acids. This CDR3 is CASSPRTDYNSPLHF. The CDR3 DNA reads TGTGCCAGCAGTCCCCGGACAGATTATAATTCACCCCTCCACTTT.

The chain combines TRBV25-1 with TRBJ1-5; possibly TRBD1 for D (6 bases). There are 13 residues in the CDR3. The V end was cut by 4 bases, the J end by 4 bases, with 8 bases between. Germline CDR1 is MGHDK and CDR2 is SYGVNS. CDR3 region: CASSVGANQPQHF. The CDR3 DNA sequence: TGTGCCAGCAGTGTGGGGGCGAATCAGCCCCAGCATTTT.

V and J are TRBV5-5 and TRBJ1-3; D remains ambiguous. This CDR3 comprises 19 residues. The germline V and J ends were trimmed by 4 bases and 0 bases, with 23 bases remaining between them. Looked up from germline, CDR1 is SGHKS and CDR2 is YYEKEE (reference sequence). The CDR3 spells CASSPRPSESRNSGNTIYF. In nucleotides, the CDR3 is TGTGCCAGCAGCCCGAGACCCAGCGAGTCTCGGAACTCTGGAAACACCATATATTTT.

The chain combines TRBV5-1 with TRBJ1-4, with D possibly being TRBD1 (6 bases). Germline V gene data show CDR1 as SGHRS and CDR2 as YFSETQ. Deletions cut 6 bases from V and 4 bases from J, with 19 bases between. CDR3 length equals 16 residues. CDR3 sequence (DNA): TGCGCCAGCACCGAAGGACAGAACGTGGATAATGAAAAACTGTTTTTT. Translated, it gives CASTEGQNVDNEKLFF.

This sequence joins TRBV9 and TRBJ2-7, with D possibly being TRBD1 (6 bases). Trimming took 2 bases from V and 1 from J, leaving 13 bases between them. The V gene's germline CDR1 is SGDLS and CDR2 YYNGEE. This CDR3 spans 15 amino acids. CDR3 residues: CASSVFPGESYEQYF. The CDR3 nucleotides read TGTGCCAGCAGCGTCTTCCCAGGGGAATCCTACGAGCAGTACTTC.

The rearrangement links TRBV6-1 to TRBJ1-2; possibly TRBD1 for D (5 bases). This CDR3 spans 15 amino acids. Trimming took 3 bases from V and 1 from J, leaving 12 bases between them. CDR1 and CDR2 from the germline V gene are MNHNS and SASEGT. In nucleotides, the CDR3 is TGTGCCAGCAGTGACAGCAGGGAACTTAACTATGGCTACACCTTC. Protein sequence: CASSDSRELNYGYTF.

This clone appeared a few times. V and J are TRBV13 and TRBJ2-6, with 7 bases lining up with TRBD1. This CDR3 comprises 16 residues. Germline assignment: CDR1 PRHDT and CDR2 FYEKMQ (reference sequence). V was pared by 6 bases and J by 1 base, with 6 bases of the junction left unmatched. The DNA of the CDR3 is TGTGCCAGCAGTACAGGGGTTAGGTCTGGGGCCAACGTCCTGACTTTC. Translating gives CASSTGVRSGANVLTF.

The chain employs TRBV13 and TRBJ1-1; TRBD1 might be the D (6 bases). Deletions cut 4 bases from V and 0 bases from J, with 12 bases between. This CDR3 contains 15 residues. The germline V gene encodes CDR1 PRHDT and CDR2 FYEKMQ (reference sequence). CDR3 nucleotides: TGTGCCAGCAGCTCCTCCACAGGGATGAACACTGAAGCTTTCTTT. Translating it yields CASSSSTGMNTEAFF.